This TCR beta chain is from a study of T cell clones after liver transplantation. Overall study: HCV positivity affected three of eight recipients; the rest lacked autoimmune or viral indications. Tolerant meant at least one year fully off immunosuppression without liver enzymes above twice normal.

Whole-study results and caveats: Rather than being deleted, graft donor-reactive T cells may have moved into the graft.

This clone came up once. Its antigen is still unknown. Germline V lookup: CDR1 SGHVS, CDR2 FNYEAQ. The CDR3 spans 15 residues. The ends were cut back, 2 bases at V and 0 bases at J, with 10 bases in the middle. Profiled with immunoSEQ multiplex PCR; TCRdb holds only in-frame clones, not every one. Of about 22,000 clones in the sample, more than 60% were seen once. V and J are TRBV7-6 and TRBJ2-5, with a possible D match to TRBD2 (6 bases). The clonotype originates from a human donor who received a liver transplant. The specimen was CD4+ T cells from blood, collected before liver transplant. CDR3 coding DNA: TGTGCCAGCAGCTTAAAGGCGGGGTACCAAGAGACCCAGTACTTC. Amino acid sequence: CASSLKAGYQETQYF.